This TCR beta chain originates from a study of patients and donors after allogeneic stem cell transplantation. This clonotype was seen only a few times. Trimming left V 0 bases short and J 2 bases short, with 8 bases between. The CDR3 is 15 amino acids. Germline CDR1 reads SGHRS; CDR2 reads YFSETQ. TCRdb reprocessed the RT-PCR reads via MiXCR and lists one record per CDR3 protein. The sample has over 200,000 distinct CDR3 sequences; around two fifths are singletons. J is TRBJ1-4 and V is TRBV5-1; D uncertain. This TCR derives from a human donor who was either an allogeneic HSCT recipient or a stem cell or donor lymphocyte infusion donor (not recorded which). It is not recorded whose cells these are; they may come from a transplant donor. The sequenced sample consisted of blood, either unsorted or a sorted T cell fraction (not recorded which). The CDR3 reads CASSLARPTNEKLFF. Written as DNA, the CDR3 is TGCGCCAGCAGCTTGGCCAGACCCACTAATGAAAAACTGTTTTTT.